A selection of T cell receptor beta chains follows, all from one sample in a study of cytomegalovirus exposure and HLA in healthy donors. The protocol was immunoSEQ multiplex PCR, while the TCRdb copy is restricted to in-frame clones and leaves out a portion. The data hold under 250,000 clones, with approximately 87% observed a single time. The sequenced sample consisted of PBMCs. The receptors were gathered from a human donor in good health. Each CDR3 is given with its conserved first and last residue. D genes are given only for firm matches. The size of a clone is reported for some rows only, either as once, few or many, or as a class for expanded clones.

D gene: NA
V gene: TRBV7-2
clone size: NA
J gene: TRBJ1-1
CDR3 DNA: TGTGCCAGCAGCTACTTCGTCGGGGGTGAGAGCACTGAAGCTTTCTTT
CDR3 protein: CASSYFVGGESTEAFF

D gene: TRBD2
V gene: TRBV28
clone size: NA
J gene: TRBJ2-7
CDR3 DNA: TGTGCCAGCAGTAGGACTAGCGTTGCTGAGCAGTACTTC
CDR3 protein: CASSRTSVAEQYF

D gene: TRBD2
V gene: TRBV28
clone size: NA
J gene: TRBJ2-7
CDR3 DNA: TGTGCCAGGACTCCTGGAGCTAGCGGGAGGTACCACTCCTACGAGCAGTACTTC
CDR3 protein: CARTPGASGRYHSYEQYF

D gene: NA
V gene: TRBV7-6
clone size: NA
J gene: TRBJ2-7
CDR3 DNA: TGTGCCAGCAGCCAGACGGGACTCTCCGAGCAGTACTTC
CDR3 protein: CASSQTGLSEQYF

D gene: NA
V gene: TRBV7-2
clone size: NA
J gene: TRBJ2-7
CDR3 DNA: TGTGCCAGCAGCTCCCAAATGGGGGGTAAGGGGACGTACTCCTACGAGCAGTACTTC
CDR3 protein: CASSSQMGGKGTYSYEQYF

D gene: NA
V gene: TRBV5-1
clone size: few
J gene: TRBJ1-4
CDR3 DNA: TGCGCCAGCAGCGGGCAGGGTGCAACTAATGAAAAACTGTTTTTT
CDR3 protein: CASSGQGATNEKLFF

D gene: NA
V gene: TRBV28
clone size: NA
J gene: TRBJ2-7
CDR3 DNA: TGTGCCAGCACCCCAGGGGGGACAAGCTCCTACGAGCAGTACTTC
CDR3 protein: CASTPGGTSSYEQYF

D gene: NA
V gene: TRBV7-2
clone size: NA
J gene: TRBJ2-5
CDR3 DNA: TGTGCCAGCAGCTTGGGGGCTACCCAAGAGACCCAGTACTTC
CDR3 protein: CASSLGATQETQYF

D gene: TRBD1
V gene: TRBV9
clone size: NA
J gene: TRBJ2-7
CDR3 DNA: TGTGCCAGCAGCGTTACGGGACAGGAGTACGAGCAGTACTTC
CDR3 protein: CASSVTGQEYEQYF

D gene: NA
V gene: TRBV18
clone size: NA
J gene: TRBJ1-3
CDR3 DNA: TGTGCCAGCTCACCACCAAACTTGCTCTCTGGAAACACCATATATTTT
CDR3 protein: CASSPPNLLSGNTIYF

D gene: TRBD2
V gene: TRBV29-1
clone size: NA
J gene: TRBJ2-3
CDR3 DNA: TGCAGCGTATCGGGACTAGCGGGTTTCACAGATACGCAGTATTTT
CDR3 protein: CSVSGLAGFTDTQYF

D gene: TRBD1
V gene: TRBV19
clone size: NA
J gene: TRBJ2-6
CDR3 DNA: TGTGCCAGTAGTATTCAGGGGGCGCCTGGGGCCAACGTCCTGACTTTC
CDR3 protein: CASSIQGAPGANVLTF

D gene: NA
V gene: TRBV30
clone size: NA
J gene: TRBJ1-1
CDR3 DNA: TGTGCCTGGAGTGTACGGCGAAGGGAGGGCACTGAAGCTTTCTTT
CDR3 protein: CAWSVRRREGTEAFF

D gene: NA
V gene: TRBV28
clone size: NA
J gene: TRBJ2-5
CDR3 DNA: TGTGCCAGCAGTTTAATAGCGTCCAAAGAGACCCAGTACTTC
CDR3 protein: CASSLIASKETQYF

D gene: TRBD2
V gene: TRBV7-8
clone size: NA
J gene: TRBJ2-1
CDR3 DNA: TGTGCCAGCAGCTTAGTTCCCAGGACTAGCGGGACTAATGAGCAGTTCTTC
CDR3 protein: CASSLVPRTSGTNEQFF

D gene: TRBD2
V gene: TRBV27
clone size: once
J gene: TRBJ2-7
CDR3 DNA: TGTGCCAGCAGTTTATACACTAGCGGGAGTTACGAGCAGTACTTC
CDR3 protein: CASSLYTSGSYEQYF

D gene: TRBD2
V gene: TRBV7-8
clone size: NA
J gene: TRBJ2-1
CDR3 DNA: TGTGCCAGCAGCTTCTCGACTAGCGGGAGTAATGAGCAGTTCTTC
CDR3 protein: CASSFSTSGSNEQFF

D gene: TRBD2
V gene: TRBV7-8
clone size: few
J gene: TRBJ2-7
CDR3 DNA: TGTGCCAGCAGTCCCGGACTAGCGGCCATCTACGAGCAGTACTTC
CDR3 protein: CASSPGLAAIYEQYF

D gene: TRBD1
V gene: TRBV27
clone size: NA
J gene: TRBJ2-7
CDR3 DNA: TGTGCCACCGGGGACAGGGGTTCCGAGCAGTACTTC
CDR3 protein: CATGDRGSEQYF

D gene: TRBD1
V gene: TRBV5-6
clone size: few
J gene: TRBJ2-1
CDR3 DNA: TGTGCCAGCAGCTCCGGGACAGGGTCATGGAATGAGCAGTTCTTC
CDR3 protein: CASSSGTGSWNEQFF

D gene: NA
V gene: TRBV9
clone size: NA
J gene: TRBJ2-6
CDR3 DNA: TGTGCCAGCAGCGGAGGATCTGGGGCCAACGTCCTGACTTTC
CDR3 protein: CASSGGSGANVLTF

D gene: NA
V gene: TRBV4-1
clone size: NA
J gene: TRBJ2-5
CDR3 DNA: TGCGCCAGCAGCCAAGAGGGGCGCGGCGAGACCCAGTACTTC
CDR3 protein: CASSQEGRGETQYF

D gene: TRBD2
V gene: TRBV7-9
clone size: NA
J gene: TRBJ2-1
CDR3 DNA: TGTGCCAGCACCGACTCACTAGCGGGAGTCCCAAAATACAATGAGCAGTTCTTC
CDR3 protein: CASTDSLAGVPKYNEQFF

D gene: TRBD1
V gene: TRBV4-1
clone size: NA
J gene: TRBJ1-1
CDR3 DNA: TGCGCCAGCAGCCGTTTTCTCGGGACAGCCCATCTGTCTGAAGCTTTCTTT
CDR3 protein: CASSRFLGTAHLSEAFF

D gene: NA
V gene: TRBV5-1
clone size: NA
J gene: TRBJ2-3
CDR3 DNA: TGCGCCAGCAGCTTGGAAGACTCTCAGGGAGATACGCAGTATTTT
CDR3 protein: CASSLEDSQGDTQYF

D gene: NA
V gene: TRBV5-1
clone size: NA
J gene: TRBJ2-5
CDR3 DNA: TGCGCCAGCAGCTTGGAGCGGCAGCACCAAGAGACCCAGTACTTC
CDR3 protein: CASSLERQHQETQYF

D gene: NA
V gene: TRBV4-3
clone size: NA
J gene: TRBJ2-2
CDR3 DNA: TGCGCCAGCAGCCAAGATTGGGGCGGGGCGAACACCGGGGAGCTGTTTTTT
CDR3 protein: CASSQDWGGANTGELFF

D gene: TRBD1
V gene: TRBV18
clone size: NA
J gene: TRBJ2-5
CDR3 DNA: TGTGCCAGCTCCCCCACGGCGACAGGGTGGATTCAAGAGACCCAGTACTTC
CDR3 protein: CASSPTATGWIQETQYF

D gene: NA
V gene: TRBV4-2
clone size: NA
J gene: TRBJ1-1
CDR3 DNA: TGTGCCAGCAGCCAAGAAGCGTTAAACACTGAAGCTTTCTTT
CDR3 protein: CASSQEALNTEAFF